Shown below are 21 T cell receptor beta chains from a single sample sequenced in a study of CD8 T cells in Susac syndrome. RNA in amounts of roughly 0.45 to 1 ug was reverse transcribed with random hexamers. A single record per CDR3 protein comes from TCRdb applying MiXCR to the immunoSEQ multiplex PCR reads. The table shows 400,000 or so distinct CDR3 sequences, with about 85% occurring only once. Source material: CD8+ T cells from PBMCs. These receptors all stem from a human donor with multiple sclerosis.

The chain links TRBV14 to TRBJ2-7, with D possibly TRBD2 on 6 matching bases. This CDR3 is built from 16 residues. V lost 0 bases, J lost 3 bases, and 15 bases lay in between. CDR1 and CDR2 from the germline V gene are SGHDN and FVKESK. Here the CDR3 DNA reads TGTGCCAGCAGCCAAGAATCGGCGGGAACCCACTACGAGCAGTACTTC. It yields the protein CASSQESAGTHYEQYF.

This clonotype was seen just once. The chain has TRBV2 and TRBJ2-7, with 7 positions matching TRBD1. The CDR3 is made up of 14 amino acids. Germline assignment: CDR1 SNHLY and CDR2 FYNNEI. J lost 1 base, V lost 6 bases, and 6 bases had no gene match. The CDR3 DNA sequence: TGTGCCAGCAGACAGGGGCCCGGATCCTACGAGCAGTACTTC. Translating gives CASRQGPGSYEQYF.

The rearrangement joins TRBV4-1 to TRBJ2-7, with 8 bases identical to TRBD1. The CDR3 has 16 residues. Germline CDR1 and CDR2: MGHRA and YSYEKL. Unmatched junction bases numbered 7, after V lost 0 bases and J lost 3 bases. The CDR3 DNA reads as TGCGCCAGCAGCCAAGATGACCGGACAGGGATCTACGAGCAGTACTTC. Protein: CASSQDDRTGIYEQYF.

The chain employs TRBV3-1 and TRBJ1-1; maybe TRBD1 (6 bases). The V end was cut by 7 bases, the J end by 3 bases, with 15 bases between. CDR3 length equals 14 residues. Germline loops: CDR1 LGHDT, CDR2 YNNKEL (reference sequence). The CDR3 nucleotides are TGTGCCAGCACTGAGGGGGTCGAGGACACTGAAGCTTTCTTT. Translation gives CASTEGVEDTEAFF.

The J gene is TRBJ1-1, the V gene TRBV4-1; TRBD1 matches at 7 bases. The CDR3 length is 14 residues. The V gene's germline CDR1 is MGHRA and CDR2 YSYEKL. Losses at the gene ends were 1 base for V and 3 bases for J; bases not matched to a gene: 2. CDR3 coding DNA: TGCGCCAGCAGCCAAGGGCAGGGGGACACTGAAGCTTTCTTT. Its translation: CASSQGQGDTEAFF.

The V gene is TRBV6-6, the J gene TRBJ1-1; D not certain. The germline V gene has CDR1 MNHNY and CDR2 SVGAGI (reference sequence). Trimming took off 2 bases at V and 0 bases at J, with 13 bases between the two ends. This CDR3 contains 16 residues. This chain's CDR3 is CASSYGFGQMNTEAFF. The CDR3 DNA is TGTGCCAGCAGTTACGGTTTTGGTCAGATGAACACTGAAGCTTTCTTT.

The chain uses TRBV6-1 and TRBJ2-1; TRBD2 matches at 14 bases. V was pared by 7 bases and J by 0 bases, with 5 bases of the junction left unmatched. The CDR3 extends over 17 amino acids. The V gene's germline CDR1 is MNHNS and CDR2 SASEGT. As DNA, the CDR3 is TGTGCCAGCATAGGGACTAGCGGGAGCCTCTCCTACAATGAGCAGTTCTTC. It encodes CASIGTSGSLSYNEQFF.

V and J are TRBV10-3 and TRBJ2-5; the match to TRBD2 covers 7 bases. V dropped 10 bases and J dropped 5; count of bases not matched to a gene: 10. The CDR3 is 13 amino acids. CDR1 is ENHRY, CDR2 SYGVKD, per germline. The CDR3 loop reads CATAGVLEETQYF. In nucleotides, the CDR3 is TGTGCCACCGCGGGGGTCCTGGAGGAGACCCAGTACTTC.

The gene calls are TRBV27 and TRBJ2-7, with 9 nucleotides matching TRBD2. Germline V gene lookup returns CDR1 MNHEY and CDR2 SMNVEV (reference sequence). The CDR3 extends over 16 amino acids. V lost 2 bases, J lost 4 bases, and 9 bases stayed unmatched. Written as DNA, the CDR3 is TGTGCCAGCAGTTTAGCGCGGGAGGGCCGTTCGTACGAGCAGTACTTC. This encodes CASSLAREGRSYEQYF.

To note about this clonotype: Sequence at one end of the junction differs from germline and may be a read error. The V and J genes are TRBV5-4 and TRBJ2-1; D might be TRBD1 (6 bases). The CDR3 runs 16 residues. Germline V gives CDR1 SGHNT, CDR2 YYREEE (reference sequence). The CDR3 spells CASSSWTVGVVDDQFF. The DNA for the CDR3 is TGTGCCAGCAGCTCATGGACAGTAGGGGTAGTGGATGACCAGTTCTTC.

The CDR3 reads CASSAGLQAFF. Here the CDR3 DNA reads TGTGCCAGTAGTGCTGGGCTTCAAGCTTTCTTT. This chain links TRBV19 with TRBJ1-1, with D uncertain. CDR3 length equals 11 residues. The germline CDR1 and CDR2 sequences are LNHDA and SQIVND (reference sequence). The V end was cut by 5 bases, the J end by 9 bases, with 10 bases between.

This clonotype has only a few counts. The chain uses TRBV13 and TRBJ1-2, with D possibly TRBD1 on 5 matching bases. This CDR3 has 14 amino acids. Germline loops: CDR1 PRHDT, CDR2 FYEKMQ (reference sequence). V lost 2 bases, J lost 0 bases, and 7 bases lay in between. CDR3 bases: TGTGCCAGCAGCTTACAGGGATCTAACTATGGCTACACCTTC. Amino acids: CASSLQGSNYGYTF.

This clonotype was picked up a small number of times. V gene TRBV4-3 combines with J gene TRBJ1-5; D gene ambiguous. Germline CDR1 and CDR2: LGHNA and YSLEER. The CDR3 has 15 residues. The V end was cut by 2 bases, the J end by 0 bases, with 8 bases between. CDR3 sequence (DNA): TGCGCCAGCAGCCAACACGTGAGTAGCAATCAGCCCCAGCATTTT. It yields the protein CASSQHVSSNQPQHF.

The chain joins TRBV4-1 to TRBJ2-2; D ambiguous. The CDR3 consists of 12 residues. Trimming removed 0 bases from V and 6 bases from J, with 2 bases in between. Germline CDR1 and CDR2: MGHRA and YSYEKL. CDR3 loop: CASSQDPGELFF. DNA of the CDR3: TGCGCCAGCAGCCAAGATCCCGGGGAGCTGTTTTTT.

The genes are TRBV6-1 and TRBJ2-2; TRBD2 is a possible D gene (6 bases). The germline V gene encodes CDR1 MNHNS and CDR2 SASEGT. The CDR3 has 18 residues. The V and J ends lost 6 bases and 4 bases respectively, with 24 bases between them. The CDR3 DNA follows: TGTGCCAGCAGCCCTCTAATGGGACTGCAGAATCCCACCGGGGAGCTGTTTTTT. This gives the protein CASSPLMGLQNPTGELFF.

The V call is TRBV4-1, the J call TRBJ2-7, with D perhaps TRBD1 (6 bases). Germline V lookup: CDR1 MGHRA, CDR2 YSYEKL. CDR3 size: 15 residues. The V gene lost 1 base and the J gene lost 3 bases, with 13 bases spanning the gap. The CDR3 spells CASSQVRSGDYEQYF. CDR3 DNA sequence: TGCGCCAGCAGCCAAGTTCGGTCAGGGGACTACGAGCAGTACTTC.

The rearrangement links TRBV12-3 or TRBV12-4 to TRBJ1-1, with D maybe TRBD1 (5 bases). This CDR3 is 13 amino acids long. V lost 8 bases, J lost 5 bases, and 15 bases lay in between. As DNA, the CDR3 is TGTGCCAGCTACCTCTGGGGGAGGACTGAAGCTTTCTTT. It specifies CASYLWGRTEAFF.

The genes are TRBV19 and TRBJ2-7, with a weak D call TRBD1 (6 bases). CDR1 is LNHDA and CDR2 is SQIVND in the germline V gene (reference sequence). The CDR3 spans 14 residues. V was trimmed by 4 bases and J by 2 bases, leaving 12 bases between them. CDR3 in DNA: TGTGCCAGTAGTACGGACAGAAGGCCCTACGAGCAGTACTTC. This sequence encodes CASSTDRRPYEQYF.

The V gene is TRBV30, the J gene TRBJ2-1; D is ambiguous. This CDR3 contains 13 residues. The germline gives CDR1 GTSNPN, CDR2 SVGIG (reference sequence). Between the trimmed V and J ends, which lost 3 bases and 11 bases, there was a span of 17 bases. The CDR3, as DNA: TGTGCCTGGAGCTCGGACCGTCAAAAAAAGCAGTTCTTC. It encodes CAWSSDRQKKQFF.

The chain recombines TRBV7-9 with TRBJ2-7; D not resolved. The CDR3 runs 12 residues. CDR1 is SEHNR and CDR2 is FQNEAQ in the germline V gene (reference sequence). Trimming removed 5 bases at V and 1 base at J, with 6 bases between. CDR3 amino acids: CASSVQSYEQYF. CDR3 coding DNA: TGTGCCAGCAGCGTGCAGTCCTACGAGCAGTACTTC.

This clonotype occurred once. The V and J genes are TRBV5-4 and TRBJ1-2; no firm D call. Germline V gene data show CDR1 as SGHNT and CDR2 as YYREEE (reference sequence). The V and J ends lost 4 bases and 2 bases respectively, with 12 bases between them. This CDR3 region has 14 residues. The CDR3 coding sequence is TGTGCCAGCAGCCCCAGCCCGGTGAACTATGGCTACACCTTC. Protein sequence: CASSPSPVNYGYTF.